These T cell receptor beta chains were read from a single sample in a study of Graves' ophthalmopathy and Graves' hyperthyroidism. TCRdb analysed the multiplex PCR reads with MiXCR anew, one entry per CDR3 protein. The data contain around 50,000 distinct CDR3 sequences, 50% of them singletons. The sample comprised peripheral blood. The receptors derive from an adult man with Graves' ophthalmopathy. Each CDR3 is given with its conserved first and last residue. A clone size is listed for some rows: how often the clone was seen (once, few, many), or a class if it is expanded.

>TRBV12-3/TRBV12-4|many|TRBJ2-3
CASRGSGGSTDTQYF
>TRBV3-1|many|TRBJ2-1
CASSQVPLLARNEQFF
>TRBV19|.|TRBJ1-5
CASSFQSGSNQPQHF
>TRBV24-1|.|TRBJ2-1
CATSDLSIRDRAAGARFFDEQFF
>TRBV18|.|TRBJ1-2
CASSPGLVVSYGYTF
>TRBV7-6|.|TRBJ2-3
CASSWIAGSSSDTQCF
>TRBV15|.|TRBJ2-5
CTTGRTAGETQYF
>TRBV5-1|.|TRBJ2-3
CASGGLAGGADAQYF
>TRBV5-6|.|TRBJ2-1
CASSPLAENEQFF
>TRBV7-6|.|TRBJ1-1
CASSLTERTEAFF
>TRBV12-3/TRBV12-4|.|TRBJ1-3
CASSFSGNTIYF
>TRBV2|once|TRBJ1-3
CASTPTTEAFFGNTIYF
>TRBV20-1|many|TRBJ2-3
CSARVNTDTQYF
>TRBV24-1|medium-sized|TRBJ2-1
CATSDVGAGANEQFF
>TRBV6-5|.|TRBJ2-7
CASSYKLSYEQYF
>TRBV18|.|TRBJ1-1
CASSPTRNTEAFF
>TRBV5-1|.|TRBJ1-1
CASSLNPGNTEAFF
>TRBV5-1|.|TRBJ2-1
CASSLESGEQFF
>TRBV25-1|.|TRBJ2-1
CASSESVAGEHEQFF
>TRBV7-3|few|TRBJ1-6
CASSLEEAGSSPLHF
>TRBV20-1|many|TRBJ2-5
CSAHSTRDRGGQETQYF
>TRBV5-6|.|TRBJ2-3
CASSSHGDTQYF
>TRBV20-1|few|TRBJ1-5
CSAPSMSQPQHF
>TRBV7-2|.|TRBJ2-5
CASTPPFGIARGETQYF
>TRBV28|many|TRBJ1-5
CASSKEGTLNQPQHF
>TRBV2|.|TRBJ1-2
CASSEEGRGYTF
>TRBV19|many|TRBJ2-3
CASSIDPSGKKAGTQYF
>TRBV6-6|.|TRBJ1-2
CASSSGFYYGYTF
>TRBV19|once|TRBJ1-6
CASSIRTGDSPLHF
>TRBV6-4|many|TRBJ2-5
CASSGQAGTIETQYF
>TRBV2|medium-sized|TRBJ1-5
CASSPIRVNQPQHF
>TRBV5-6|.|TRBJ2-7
CASSLEASGYEQYF
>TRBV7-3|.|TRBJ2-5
CASSPRTGDTGETQYF
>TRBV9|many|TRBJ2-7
CASSVAALVPGLAYEQYF
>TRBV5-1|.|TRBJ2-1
CASSRRLAGYHEQFF
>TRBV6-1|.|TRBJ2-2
CASSSTATLAGELFF
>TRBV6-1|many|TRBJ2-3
CASSESQGTDTQYF
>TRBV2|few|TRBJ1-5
CASTGVGRQPQHF
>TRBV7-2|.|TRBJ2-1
CASSYDRGPNEQFF
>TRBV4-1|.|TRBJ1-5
CASSQLGKPQHF
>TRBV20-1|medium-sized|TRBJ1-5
CSARQGNQPQHF
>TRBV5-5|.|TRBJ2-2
CASSGQTSNAGELFF
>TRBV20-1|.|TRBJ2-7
CSARKERFYEQYF
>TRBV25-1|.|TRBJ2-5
CASCTGTSGGMETQYF
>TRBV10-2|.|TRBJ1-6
CASTTGTETSPLHF
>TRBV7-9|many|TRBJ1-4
CASSLGVGGEKLFF
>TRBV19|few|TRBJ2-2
CASSETGGIGELFF
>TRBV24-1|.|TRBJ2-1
CTTSHGWLAGGSYNEQFF
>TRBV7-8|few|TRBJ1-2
CASSADSDGYTF
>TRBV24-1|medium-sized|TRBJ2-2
CATSDPRTSGGTGELFF
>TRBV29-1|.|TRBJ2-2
CSVVAHSRTGELFF